These 23 T cell receptor beta chains share one sample of origin, sequenced in a study of T cell changes during pregnancy in multiple sclerosis. The method was immunoSEQ multiplex PCR; TCRdb's version includes in-frame clones alone and lacks a portion of them. The repertoire has around 77,000 clones, 91% of them found once; the top ten carry 0.55% to 0.85%. The starting material was peripheral blood, obtained in the third trimester of pregnancy. These receptors were taken from a female donor in good health, enrolled as a control in a pregnancy study.

A note on this clone: The junction does not match germline at one end; this may be a read error. This sequence joins TRBV11-2 and TRBJ2-1, with 10 bases matching TRBD2. Germline CDR1 SGHAT, CDR2 FQNNGV. The CDR3 covers 16 residues. The CDR3 DNA reads TGTGCCAGCAGCCTAGTGGGGGGTATGTCTAGCGGGAGTTGGGTCTTC. This sequence encodes CASSLVGGMSSGSWVF.

V is TRBV5-1 and J is TRBJ1-4; 11 bases line up with TRBD1. This CDR3 region has 15 residues. Germline V gene data show CDR1 as SGHRS and CDR2 as YFSETQ. Trimming took 4 bases from V and 8 from J; bases not matched to a gene: 7. The CDR3 DNA follows: TGCGCCAGCAGCGTAGGACAGGGGGCAAAAGAAAAACTGTTTTTT. It encodes CASSVGQGAKEKLFF.

J is TRBJ1-5 and V is TRBV30; tentatively, D is TRBD1 (6 bases). V dropped 3 bases and J dropped 2 bases, with 17 bases sitting between them. The CDR3 extends over 16 amino acids. The germline V gene encodes CDR1 GTSNPN and CDR2 SVGIG (reference sequence). CDR3 sequence reads: CAWRIRGREGNQPQHF. As DNA, the CDR3 is TGTGCCTGGAGAATCAGGGGAAGAGAAGGCAATCAGCCCCAGCATTTT.

This clone was observed a single time. The rearrangement joins TRBV27 to TRBJ2-7, with D possibly being TRBD1 (6 bases). The germline V gene has CDR1 MNHEY and CDR2 SMNVEV (reference sequence). Deletions cut 3 bases from V and 0 bases from J, with 12 bases between. The CDR3 totals 15 residues. As DNA, the CDR3 is TGTGCCAGCAGTTTCCGGACAGATTCCTCCTACGAGCAGTACTTC. Its translation is CASSFRTDSSYEQYF.

This clone was detected once. This CDR3 is CASSLATGFSGANVLTF. CDR3 nucleotide sequence: TGCGCCAGCAGCTTGGCTACAGGGTTCTCTGGGGCCAACGTCCTGACTTTC. The chain recombines TRBV5-1 with TRBJ2-6; the D gene is possibly TRBD1 (6 bases). The CDR3 runs 17 residues. The ends were cut back, 0 bases at V and 0 bases at J, with 10 bases in the middle. Germline CDR1 is SGHRS and CDR2 is YFSETQ.

The rearrangement uses TRBV4-1 and TRBJ2-1; D perhaps matches TRBD2 (5 bases). CDR1 and CDR2 (germline): MGHRA, YSYEKL. Trimming removed 1 base from V and 12 bases from J, with 13 bases in between. This CDR3 spans 13 amino acids. The CDR3 region has the DNA TGCGCCAGCAGCCAAGTGCCCGGGGTCGGGCAGTTCTTC. It yields the protein CASSQVPGVGQFF.

The chain is built from TRBV4-1 and TRBJ1-2, with 8 bases aligning to TRBD1. V dropped 1 base and J dropped 8; count of bases not matched to a gene: 9. Germline-derived CDR1 and CDR2 are MGHRA and YSYEKL. CDR3 length: 15 amino acids. The CDR3 DNA is TGCGCCAGCAGCCAAGGGACAGGGACTACTAACGGCTACACCTTC. Its translation is CASSQGTGTTNGYTF.

The chain uses TRBV7-9 and TRBJ2-7; D is unresolved. The germline V gene has CDR1 SEHNR and CDR2 FQNEAQ (reference sequence). The CDR3 is 13 amino acids. The germline V and J ends were trimmed by 2 bases and 5 bases, with 10 bases remaining between them. CDR3 region: CASSLQLAHEQYF. CDR3 coding DNA: TGTGCCAGCAGCTTACAGTTGGCCCACGAGCAGTACTTC.

The chain carries TRBV6-4 and TRBJ2-2, with a tentative D call TRBD1 (6 bases). Trimming removed 5 bases from V and 8 bases from J, with 21 bases in between. The CDR3 length is 16 residues. Germline V gives CDR1 MRHNA, CDR2 SNTAGT. The chain's CDR3 is CASSPTGLANGGELFF. CDR3 sequence (DNA): TGTGCCAGCAGTCCGACAGGCCTCGCGAACGGAGGGGAGCTGTTTTTT.

The rearrangement joins TRBV29-1 to TRBJ2-7, with TRBD1 identical over 7 bases. Trimming cost V 1 base and J 3 bases; bases outside gene matches: 3. The germline V gene has CDR1 SQVTM and CDR2 ANQGSEA. This CDR3 has 13 residues. The DNA for the CDR3 is TGCAGCGTTGAAGTGGACAGGTACTACGAGCAGTACTTC. Translation gives CSVEVDRYYEQYF.

The chain recombines TRBV19 with TRBJ1-6; D possibly corresponds to TRBD1 (5 bases). Germline V gives CDR1 LNHDA, CDR2 SQIVND (reference sequence). This CDR3 has 16 residues. V was trimmed by 3 bases and J by 9 bases, leaving 18 bases between them. This CDR3 reads CASSMGLGGRSSPLHF. The CDR3 DNA reads TGTGCCAGTAGTATGGGTCTGGGGGGGAGGAGTTCACCCCTCCACTTT. Complete variable domain (other parts from reference TRBV19 and TRBJ1-6): DGGITQSPKYLFRKEGQNVTLSCEQNLNHDAMYWYRQDPGQGLRLIYYSQIVNDFQKGDIAEGYSVSREKKESFPLTVTSAQKNPTAFYLCASSMGLGGRSSPLHFGNGTRLTVT.

The gene calls are TRBV4-3 and TRBJ1-2; TRBD1 agrees at 10 bases. Looked up from germline, CDR1 is LGHNA and CDR2 is YSLEER. Unmatched junction bases numbered 4, after V lost 1 base and J lost 5 bases. The CDR3 extends over 15 amino acids. CDR3 protein: CASSQALGQGYGYTF. For the CDR3, the DNA is TGCGCCAGCAGCCAAGCCCTGGGACAGGGGTATGGCTACACCTTC.

The chain recombines TRBV7-9 with TRBJ1-5; D perhaps matches TRBD1 (6 bases). The CDR3 covers 17 residues. Germline V gene sequence: CDR1 SEHNR, CDR2 FQNEAQ (reference sequence). V was clipped by 5 bases and J by 0 bases, with 17 bases between them. The CDR3 DNA sequence: TGTGCCAGCAGCCCAGGACAGACCTTATATAGCAATCAGCCCCAGCATTTT. Translation gives CASSPGQTLYSNQPQHF.

This clone was seen a single time. Other DNA sequences in the same sample also yield this CDR3. The CDR3 region has the DNA TGCGCCAGCAGCCTTAGCACAGATACGCAGTATTTT. Its protein is CASSLSTDTQYF. V gene TRBV5-1 combines with J gene TRBJ2-3; the D is unclear. Germline V gives CDR1 SGHRS, CDR2 YFSETQ. The CDR3 is 12 amino acids. V was cut by 4 bases and J by 0 bases, with 3 bases left in between.

This clone was detected a few times. The genes are TRBV5-6 and TRBJ1-1; a weak D match, TRBD1 (6 bases). Germline loops: CDR1 SGHDT, CDR2 YYEEEE. The CDR3 runs to 14 residues. Trimming took off 2 bases at V and 9 bases at J, with 17 bases between the two ends. This chain's CDR3 is CASSFRDTARKAFF. CDR3 coding DNA: TGTGCCAGCAGCTTTCGGGACACCGCTCGGAAAGCTTTCTTT.

This chain connects TRBV7-9 to TRBJ2-1, with 8 bases matching TRBD2. Trimming took 4 bases from V and 7 from J; bases not matched to a gene: 6. Germline V gene sequence: CDR1 SEHNR, CDR2 FQNEAQ (reference sequence). The CDR3 covers 14 residues. This CDR3 reads CASSSAGGHNEQFF. The DNA of the CDR3 is TGTGCCAGCAGCTCGGCGGGAGGACATAATGAGCAGTTCTTC.

The genes are TRBV2 and TRBJ1-3; no firm D call. In germline, CDR1 is SNHLY, CDR2 FYNNEI. Trimming cost V 4 bases and J 2 bases, with 12 bases left between them. This CDR3 has 15 amino acids. As DNA, the CDR3 is TGTGCCAGCAGTGGCCAGGTTATAGCTGGAAACACCATATATTTT. Protein product: CASSGQVIAGNTIYF.

The chain joins TRBV29-1 to TRBJ2-1, with 9 nucleotides matching TRBD2. V lost 7 bases to trimming and J lost 7 bases; unmatched junction nucleotides: 17. CDR3 size: 16 residues. Germline V gene lookup returns CDR1 SQVTM and CDR2 ANQGSEA. The CDR3 is CSAGGIVAGDDNEQFF. The CDR3 region has the DNA TGCAGCGCAGGAGGCATCGTAGCGGGAGATGATAATGAGCAGTTCTTC.

The rearrangement links TRBV6-4 to TRBJ2-5; 7 positions match TRBD2. Germline V gene lookup returns CDR1 MRHNA and CDR2 SNTAGT. With V trimmed by 5 bases and J by 6 bases, 12 bases remained unmatched. CDR3 size: 15 residues. The CDR3 region is CASSPNWGGMQTQYF. The CDR3, as DNA: TGTGCCAGCAGTCCCAACTGGGGGGGGATGCAGACCCAGTACTTC.

This clone occurred once. This chain links TRBV11-2 with TRBJ2-2; 11 bases agree with TRBD2. Per the germline V gene, CDR1 is SGHAT and CDR2 is FQNNGV. With 3 bases clipped from V and 4 bases from J, the junction kept 13 bases outside the gene matches. There are 19 residues in the CDR3. The CDR3 spells CASSLDPLAGEFGTGELFF. The CDR3 DNA reads TGTGCCAGCAGCTTGGACCCACTAGCGGGAGAGTTCGGCACCGGGGAGCTGTTTTTT.

The chain couples TRBV28 to TRBJ2-5, with D maybe TRBD2 (5 bases). The V end lost 7 bases, the J end lost 5 bases, and 14 bases lay between the germline ends. The CDR3 is made up of 13 amino acids. The germline CDR1 and CDR2 sequences are MDHEN and SYDVKM. CDR3: CASTDYRAETQYF. As DNA, the CDR3 is TGTGCCAGCACCGACTATAGGGCGGAGACCCAGTACTTC.

The rearrangement joins TRBV28 to TRBJ2-7; 7 bases are a match to TRBD1. The CDR3 extends over 15 amino acids. Germline CDR1 is MDHEN and CDR2 is SYDVKM. The V gene end was trimmed by 7 bases and the J gene end by 2 bases; junction bases not matched to a gene: 11. The CDR3 reads CASNRGPIDTYEQYF. The DNA of the CDR3 is TGTGCCAGCAACAGGGGACCCATTGACACCTACGAGCAGTACTTC. The variable domain in full, completed from reference TRBV28 and TRBJ2-7, reads DVKVTQSSRYLVKRTGEKVFLECVQDMDHENMFWYRQDPGLGLRLIYFSYDVKMKEKGDIPEGYSVSREKKERFSLILESASTNQTSMYLCASNRGPIDTYEQYFGPGTRLTVT.

The chain combines TRBV7-2 with TRBJ1-4, with 8 bases identical to TRBD1. Germline trimming cut 2 bases from V and 4 bases from J; bases unmatched to any gene: 3. The CDR3 runs 15 residues. In germline, CDR1 is SGHTA, CDR2 FQGNSA. The CDR3 sequence: CASSLLQGVNEKLFF. The CDR3 DNA reads as TGTGCCAGCAGCTTACTACAGGGGGTTAATGAAAAACTGTTTTTT.